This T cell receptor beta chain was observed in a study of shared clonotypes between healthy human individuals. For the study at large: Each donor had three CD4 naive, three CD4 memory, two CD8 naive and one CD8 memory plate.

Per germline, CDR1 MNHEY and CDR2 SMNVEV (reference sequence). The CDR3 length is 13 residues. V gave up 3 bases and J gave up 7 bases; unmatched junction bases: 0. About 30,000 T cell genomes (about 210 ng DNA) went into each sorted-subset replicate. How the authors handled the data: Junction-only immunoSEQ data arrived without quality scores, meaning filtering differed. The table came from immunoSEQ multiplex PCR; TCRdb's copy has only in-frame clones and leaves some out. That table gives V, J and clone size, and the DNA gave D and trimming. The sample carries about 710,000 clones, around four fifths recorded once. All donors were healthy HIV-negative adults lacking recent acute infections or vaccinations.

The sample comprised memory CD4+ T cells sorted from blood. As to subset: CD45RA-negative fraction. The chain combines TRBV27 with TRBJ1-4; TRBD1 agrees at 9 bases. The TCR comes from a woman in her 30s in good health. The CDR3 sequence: CASSLGQGEKLFF. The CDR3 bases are TGTGCCAGCAGTTTGGGACAGGGTGAAAAACTGTTTTTT.